Listed here are 21 T cell receptor beta chains from one sample, sequenced in a study of blood T cell repertoires in COVID-19. Only in-frame clones appear in the TCRdb table, and some are missing; sequencing was by immunoSEQ multiplex PCR. The table includes a few hundred thousand clones, 70% to 90% detected once. Specimen: peripheral blood. These receptors were collected from a man aged 55 to 69 who had recovered from COVID-19.

V is TRBV7-2 and J is TRBJ1-1; a possible D gene is TRBD1 (5 bases). The CDR3 length is 15 residues. With 3 bases removed from V and 1 base from J, the gap between germline ends came to 12 bases. Germline CDR1 is SGHTA and CDR2 is FQGNSA. DNA for the CDR3: TGTGCCAGCAGCTTCCCGGGGGGACCGAACACTGAAGCTTTCTTT. Translating gives CASSFPGGPNTEAFF.

The chain employs TRBV7-6 and TRBJ2-5; no definite D call. Trimming stripped 1 base from V and 5 bases from J, with 11 bases between. Looked up from germline, CDR1 is SGHVS and CDR2 is FNYEAQ. The CDR3 totals 14 residues. The CDR3 is CASSLDAGFETQYF. The CDR3 DNA sequence: TGTGCCAGCAGCTTAGATGCCGGGTTTGAGACCCAGTACTTC.

V usage is TRBV11-1 and J usage is TRBJ2-1; 10 nucleotides align to TRBD1. J was trimmed by 8 bases and V by 5 bases; bases with no gene match: 9. The CDR3 contains 15 residues. Germline CDR1 is SGHAT and CDR2 is FQDESV (reference sequence). The CDR3 here is CASSVPGQGLHEQFF. In DNA form, the CDR3 reads TGTGCCAGCAGCGTACCGGGACAGGGGTTGCATGAGCAGTTCTTC.

The chain employs TRBV29-1 and TRBJ1-1; D is unclear. Germline lookup yields CDR1 SQVTM and CDR2 ANQGSEA. The V end was cut by 4 bases, the J end by 1 base, with 19 bases between. The CDR3 covers 16 residues. The CDR3 here is CSVGKDGLIKNTEAFF. The CDR3 nucleotides are TGCAGCGTTGGAAAGGACGGACTGATTAAGAACACTGAAGCTTTCTTT.

This chain joins TRBV3-1 (or the pseudogene TRBV3-2) and TRBJ2-7; D may be TRBD2 (6 bases). This CDR3 region has 16 residues. Trimming took off 2 bases at V and 0 bases at J, with 14 bases between the two ends. Germline V lookup: CDR1 LGHDT, CDR2 YNNKEL (reference sequence). CDR3 DNA sequence: TGTGCCAGCAGCCAAAGCCCTGCGGGAAGCTCCTACGAGCAGTACTTC. It specifies CASSQSPAGSSYEQYF.

The table lists this clone with a few counts. The chain is built from TRBV6-1 and TRBJ2-1, with 7 positions matching TRBD2. Germline CDR1 is MNHNS and CDR2 is SASEGT. J gave up 0 bases and V 3 bases, and 2 bases lay outside the gene matches. The CDR3 sequence is 15 residues long. The CDR3 reads CASSERGSSYNEQFF. As DNA, the CDR3 is TGTGCCAGCAGTGAGCGGGGGAGCTCCTACAATGAGCAGTTCTTC.

This chain links TRBV6-6 with TRBJ2-2, with 8 bases matching TRBD2. There are 16 residues in the CDR3. J was trimmed by 2 bases and V by 6 bases; bases with no gene match: 8. Germline V CDR1 and CDR2: MNHNY, SVGAGI (reference sequence). The chain's CDR3 is CASSLAAGGNTGELFF. CDR3 sequence (DNA): TGTGCCAGCAGCCTAGCGGCGGGAGGTAACACCGGGGAGCTGTTTTTT.

The chain uses TRBV28 and TRBJ1-4; 8 nucleotides line up with TRBD1. The ends lost 3 bases at V and 8 bases at J; junction bases unmatched: 5. CDR1 and CDR2 (germline): MDHEN, SYDVKM. The CDR3 loop spans 14 amino acids. DNA of the CDR3: TGTGCCAGCAGTTTGGACAGGGTGATCGAAAAACTGTTTTTT. Translation: CASSLDRVIEKLFF. Full variable domain (outside the CDR3, taken from reference TRBV28 and TRBJ1-4): DVKVTQSSRYLVKRTGEKVFLECVQDMDHENMFWYRQDPGLGLRLIYFSYDVKMKEKGDIPEGYSVSREKKERFSLILESASTNQTSMYLCASSLDRVIEKLFFGSGTQLSVL.

The chain recombines TRBV6-5 with TRBJ2-7; TRBD2 agrees at 9 bases. V shed 8 bases, J shed 7 bases, and the junction held 15 bases outside the gene matches. From germline, CDR1 is MNHEY and CDR2 SVGAGI. The CDR3 runs 15 residues. The CDR3, as DNA: TGTGCCAGCCTTAAGTTAGCGGGAGCCCAAGGGGAGCAGTACTTC. This codes for CASLKLAGAQGEQYF.

The V call is TRBV18, the J call TRBJ1-3; D is undetermined. With 1 base removed from V and 0 bases from J, the gap between germline ends came to 7 bases. The CDR3 is made up of 15 amino acids. Germline CDR1 KGHSH, CDR2 LQKENI. CDR3 in DNA: TGTGCCAGCTCACCACTTGAGATCTCTGGAAACACCATATATTTT. It is translated as CASSPLEISGNTIYF. The full variable domain, its missing parts supplied by reference TRBV18 and TRBJ1-3, is NAGVMQNPRHLVRRRGQEARLRCSPMKGHSHVYWYRQLPEEGLKFMVYLQKENIIDESGMPKERFSAEFPKEGPSILRIQQVVRGDSAAYFCASSPLEISGNTIYFGEGSWLTVV.

A note on this clone: A much larger clone lies a single base off, so this may be a read error. This CDR3 is also generated by other DNA sequences in the sample. V gene TRBV3-1 (or the pseudogene TRBV3-2) combines with J gene TRBJ2-7; 12 nucleotides agree with TRBD2. This CDR3 has 15 amino acids. Unmatched junction bases numbered 3, after V lost 6 bases and J lost 0 bases. CDR1 and CDR2 (germline): LGHDT, YNNKEL (reference sequence). CDR3 DNA: TGTGCCAGCAGTCCGGGACTAGCGGGCTCCTACGAGCAGTACTTC. Amino acid sequence: CASSPGLAGSYEQYF.

V and J are TRBV18 and TRBJ2-2, with D possibly TRBD2 on 6 matching bases. The CDR3 contains 19 residues. The germline CDR1 and CDR2 sequences are KGHSH and LQKENI. The ends were cut back, 2 bases at V and 2 bases at J, with 21 bases in the middle. CDR3 nucleotides: TGTGCCAGCTCACCAGCCGCTGGCTTGGACGGGAGAAACACCGGGGAGCTGTTTTTT. The encoded protein is CASSPAAGLDGRNTGELFF.

The chain couples TRBV7-9 to TRBJ2-7; 9 nucleotides match TRBD1. The V gene's germline CDR1 is SEHNR and CDR2 FQNEAQ (reference sequence). The length of the CDR3 is 15 residues. With 5 bases clipped from V and 2 bases from J, the junction kept 7 bases outside the gene matches. CDR3 nucleotide sequence: TGTGCCAGCAGCGGGGGGACAGGGCTAGCCTACGAGCAGTACTTC. As protein: CASSGGTGLAYEQYF.

The chain is built from TRBV5-5 and TRBJ2-3; D possibly corresponds to TRBD1 (6 bases). With 4 bases removed from V and 0 bases from J, the gap between germline ends came to 18 bases. In germline, CDR1 is SGHKS, CDR2 YYEKEE (reference sequence). This CDR3 is built from 17 residues. CDR3 nucleotides: TGTGCCAGCAGCCTTTTGCGGCAGGGGCTTAGCACAGATACGCAGTATTTT. It encodes CASSLLRQGLSTDTQYF.

J is TRBJ1-5 and V is TRBV19; D not certain. There are 13 residues in the CDR3. The ends were cut back, 5 bases at V and 12 bases at J, with 17 bases in the middle. Germline assignment: CDR1 LNHDA and CDR2 SQIVND (reference sequence). CDR3: CASSPPPGRIQHF. DNA of the CDR3: TGTGCCAGTAGTCCCCCACCGGGGAGGATCCAGCATTTT.

In this sample, this clone turned up a few times. This sequence joins TRBV30 and TRBJ2-7; D gene unclear. The CDR3 totals 14 residues. Germline V CDR1 and CDR2: GTSNPN, SVGIG (reference sequence). V was shortened by 0 bases and J by 3 bases, with 12 bases between the two germline ends. DNA for the CDR3: TGTGCCTGGAGTGTTCCCTACCCAGGCTACGAGCAGTACTTC. This codes for CAWSVPYPGYEQYF.

J is TRBJ2-2 and V is TRBV5-1; 10 nucleotides align to TRBD2. This CDR3 spans 18 amino acids. Germline values: CDR1 SGHRS, CDR2 YFSETQ. Trimming took 2 bases from V and 0 from J; bases not matched to a gene: 7. The DNA of the CDR3 is TGCGCCAGCAGCTTTGGCCTCGGACTAGCGGCGAACACCGGGGAGCTGTTTTTT. Translated, it gives CASSFGLGLAANTGELFF.

This sequence joins TRBV7-2 and TRBJ2-2, with 7 bases fitting TRBD2. Germline values: CDR1 SGHTA, CDR2 FQGNSA. V shed 5 bases and J 5 bases; nucleotides not matched to a gene: 8. The CDR3 has 15 residues. CDR3 protein: CASSLPPRGTGELFF. Here the CDR3 DNA reads TGTGCCAGCAGCCTCCCTCCGCGGGGGACCGGGGAGCTGTTTTTT.

J is TRBJ2-7 and V is TRBV29-1; D is possibly TRBD2 (5 bases). The CDR3 loop spans 14 amino acids. The germline V gene has CDR1 SQVTM and CDR2 ANQGSEA. V was clipped by 7 bases and J by 3 bases, with 19 bases between them. The CDR3 DNA is TGCAGCGCTCGTATCCCCGACGGAGGCTACGAGCAGTACTTC. It specifies CSARIPDGGYEQYF.

Details on this clone: A much larger clonotype is one base distant, so this may be a read error. V gene TRBV5-4 combines with J gene TRBJ1-1, with a possible D match to TRBD1 (5 bases). V lost 4 bases to trimming and J lost 1 base, with 11 bases between them. Germline lookup yields CDR1 SGHNT and CDR2 YYREEE (reference sequence). This CDR3 comprises 14 residues. CDR3 nucleotide sequence: TGTGCCAGCAGCCTACCCGGGGGGAACACTGAAGCTTTCTTT. Protein product: CASSLPGGNTEAFF.

The J gene is TRBJ2-7, the V gene TRBV27; 9 positions agree with TRBD2. Germline V gene lookup returns CDR1 MNHEY and CDR2 SMNVEV (reference sequence). After removal of 6 bases from V and 5 bases from J, the junction contained 8 bases not matched to a gene. This CDR3 has 14 residues. As DNA, the CDR3 is TGTGCCAGCAGCATTAGCGGGAGTCCCCACGAGCAGTACTTC. The encoded protein is CASSISGSPHEQYF.